A selection of T cell receptor beta chains follows, all from one sample in a study of T cell responses to AZD1222 COVID-19 vaccine. The table came from immunoSEQ multiplex PCR; TCRdb's copy has only in-frame clones and leaves some out. This sample has approximately 97,000 clones; about 88% occur once, and the top ten carry approximately 5%. Sequencing used peripheral blood, obtained on day 0 of AZD1222 vaccination. These TCRs come from an adult in good health. Both conserved end residues are part of each CDR3. A D gene is named only where the DNA matches it firmly. Size tells how often a clone was seen (once, few, many) or the class of an expanded clone, and some rows leave it out.

D: -; J: TRBJ2-2; V: TRBV6-2/TRBV6-3; size: -; CDR3: CASSYRAVGGELFF; DNA: TGTGCCAGCAGTTACCGTGCAGTTGGCGGGGAGCTGTTTTTT
D: -; J: TRBJ1-2; V: TRBV12-3/TRBV12-4; size: -; CDR3: CASSFNPSGGYTF; DNA: TGTGCCAGCAGTTTCAACCCATCGGGGGGCTACACCTTC
D: -; J: TRBJ2-1; V: TRBV28; size: -; CDR3: CASSAPAWNEQFF; DNA: TGTGCCAGCAGTGCCCCGGCGTGGAATGAGCAGTTCTTC
D: TRBD1; J: TRBJ2-5; V: TRBV10-3; size: -; CDR3: CAISGTGQETQYF; DNA: TGTGCCATCAGCGGGACAGGCCAAGAGACCCAGTACTTC
D: TRBD2; J: TRBJ2-3; V: TRBV4-1; size: -; CDR3: CASSQSPGLADTQYF; DNA: TGCGCCAGCAGCCAGAGCCCGGGACTAGCAGATACGCAGTATTTT
D: -; J: TRBJ1-4; V: TRBV5-6; size: -; CDR3: CASSLAGNFIEKLFF; DNA: TGTGCCAGCAGCTTGGCAGGGAACTTTATTGAAAAACTGTTTTTT
D: TRBD2; J: TRBJ2-5; V: TRBV9; size: -; CDR3: CASSVVASGGWETQYF; DNA: TGTGCCAGCAGCGTAGTGGCTAGCGGGGGGTGGGAGACCCAGTACTTC
D: -; J: TRBJ1-5; V: TRBV18; size: -; CDR3: CASSRNTNQPQHF; DNA: TGTGCCAGCTCAAGGAATACCAATCAGCCCCAGCATTTT
D: -; J: TRBJ2-7; V: TRBV12-3/TRBV12-4; size: -; CDR3: CASKYSGDEQYF; DNA: TGTGCCAGCAAGTATAGCGGAGACGAGCAGTACTTC
D: -; J: TRBJ1-4; V: TRBV7-2; size: few; CDR3: CASSSLGRNNEKLFF; DNA: TGTGCCAGCAGCTCCTTGGGCAGAAATAATGAAAAACTGTTTTTT
D: -; J: TRBJ2-7; V: TRBV12-5; size: -; CDR3: CASGLLEQIPEQYF; DNA: TGTGCTAGTGGTCTGCTGGAGCAGATCCCCGAGCAGTACTTC
D: TRBD1; J: TRBJ2-2; V: TRBV29-1; size: -; CDR3: CSAQRQGGTGELFF; DNA: TGCAGCGCTCAAAGACAGGGGGGCACCGGGGAGCTGTTTTTT
D: -; J: TRBJ2-2; V: TRBV19; size: -; CDR3: CASTGGVYPGELFF; DNA: TGTGCCAGTACTGGGGGCGTATATCCCGGGGAGCTGTTTTTT
D: -; J: TRBJ2-2; V: TRBV6-2/TRBV6-3; size: -; CDR3: CASSSPGFWDTGELFF; DNA: TGTGCCAGCAGTTCACCGGGGTTCTGGGACACCGGGGAGCTGTTTTTT
D: -; J: TRBJ1-2; V: TRBV21-1; size: -; CDR3: CASRIPPTGHGYGYTF; DNA: TGTGCCAGCAGAATTCCACCGACAGGTCATGGCTATGGCTACACCTTC
D: -; J: TRBJ1-5; V: TRBV7-8; size: -; CDR3: CASSLVSDQPQHF; DNA: TGTGCCAGCAGCTTAGTGAGTGATCAGCCCCAGCATTTT
D: -; J: TRBJ1-6; V: TRBV5-1; size: -; CDR3: CASSLAATEGNSPLHF; DNA: TGCGCCAGCAGCTTGGCCGCGACAGAAGGAAATTCACCCCTCCACTTT
D: -; J: TRBJ2-1; V: TRBV2; size: -; CDR3: CASSGGNNEQFF; DNA: TGTGCCAGCAGTGGGGGGAATAATGAGCAGTTCTTC
D: TRBD1; J: TRBJ2-7; V: TRBV19; size: -; CDR3: CATGTDYEQYF; DNA: TGTGCCACCGGGACAGACTACGAGCAGTACTTC
D: TRBD1; J: TRBJ1-2; V: TRBV3-1/TRBV3-2; size: -; CDR3: CASSQRSRGGGDYGYTF; DNA: TGTGCCAGCAGCCAAAGGTCAAGAGGGGGCGGTGACTATGGCTACACCTTC
D: -; J: TRBJ1-5; V: TRBV5-6; size: many; CDR3: CASSLAQGKGQPQHF; DNA: TGTGCCAGCAGCTTGGCACAGGGAAAGGGTCAGCCCCAGCATTTT
D: TRBD2; J: TRBJ2-1; V: TRBV11-2; size: -; CDR3: CASSSLAGRSYNEQFF; DNA: TGTGCCAGCAGCTCCTTAGCGGGGAGGTCCTACAATGAGCAGTTCTTC
D: -; J: TRBJ1-3; V: TRBV13; size: -; CDR3: CASSLGPQTSGNTIYF; DNA: TGTGCCAGCAGCTTGGGACCACAGACCTCTGGAAACACCATATATTTT
D: -; J: TRBJ1-5; V: TRBV6-1; size: -; CDR3: CASSEFSGGEQPQHF; DNA: TGTGCCAGCAGTGAATTTAGTGGGGGGGAACAGCCCCAGCATTTT
D: -; J: TRBJ1-1; V: TRBV19; size: -; CDR3: CASSMLTQGNTEAFF; DNA: TGTGCCAGTAGTATGCTGACGCAGGGGAACACTGAAGCTTTCTTT
D: TRBD1; J: TRBJ1-6; V: TRBV27; size: few; CDR3: CASSSAGTGGSPLHF; DNA: TGTGCCAGCAGTTCTGCCGGGACAGGGGGTTCACCCCTCCACTTT